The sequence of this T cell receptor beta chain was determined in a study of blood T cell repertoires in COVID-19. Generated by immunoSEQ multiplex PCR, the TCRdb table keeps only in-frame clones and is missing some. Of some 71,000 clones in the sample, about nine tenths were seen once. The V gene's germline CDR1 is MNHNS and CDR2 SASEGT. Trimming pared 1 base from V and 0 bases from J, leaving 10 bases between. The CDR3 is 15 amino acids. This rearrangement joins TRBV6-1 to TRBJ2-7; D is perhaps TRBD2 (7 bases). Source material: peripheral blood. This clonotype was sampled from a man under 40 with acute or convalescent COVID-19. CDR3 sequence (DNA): TGTGCCAGCAGTGAAGAGGGGGGGGGCTCCTACGAGCAGTACGTC. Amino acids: CASSEEGGGSYEQYV.